This T cell receptor beta chain was sequenced for a study of T cell responses to AZD1222 COVID-19 vaccine. Generated by immunoSEQ multiplex PCR, the TCRdb table keeps only in-frame clones and is missing some. The table lists over 100,000 clones, roughly 90% of them singletons, with roughly 1.7% in the top ten. The CDR3 spans 13 residues. Trimming left V 3 bases short and J 6 bases short, with 9 bases between. Germline loops: CDR1 SGHAT, CDR2 FQNNGV. The sequencing here drew on peripheral blood, taken on day 0 of AZD1222 vaccination. The chain employs TRBV11-2 and TRBJ1-5, with D possibly TRBD1 on 5 matching bases. This receptor was obtained from an adult in good health. The CDR3 DNA is TGTGCCAGCAGCTTGGGGGGGATTCAGCCCCAGCATTTT. It codes for CASSLGGIQPQHF. Full variable domain (rest looked up from reference TRBV11-2 and TRBJ1-5): EAGVAQSPRYKIIEKRQSVAFWCNPISGHATLYWYQQILGQGPKLLIQFQNNGVVDDSQLPKDRFSAERLKGVDSTLKIQPAKLEDSAVYLCASSLGGIQPQHFGDGTRLSIL.